These 23 T cell receptor beta chains came from one sample sequenced in a study of CD8 T cells in Susac syndrome. The RNA, roughly 0.45 to 1 ug, was put through reverse transcription using random hexamers. TCRdb reprocessed the immunoSEQ multiplex PCR reads via MiXCR and lists one record per CDR3 protein. The repertoire holds around 140,000 distinct CDR3 sequences, with 95% as singletons. Sequencing was carried out using CD4+ T cells from PBMCs. The receptors shown here come from a human donor with Susac syndrome.

V gene TRBV11-2 combines with J gene TRBJ2-5, with D possibly matching TRBD1 (5 bases). Germline V lookup: CDR1 SGHAT, CDR2 FQNNGV. Trimming pared 6 bases from V and 1 base from J, leaving 6 bases between. The length of the CDR3 is 12 residues. The CDR3 is CASSTGQETQYF. CDR3 coding DNA: TGTGCCAGCAGTACAGGCCAAGAGACCCAGTACTTC.

This clonotype has just one count. The chain has TRBV20-1 and TRBJ1-1; D might be TRBD1 (5 bases). The CDR3 covers 13 residues. Germline values: CDR1 DFQATT, CDR2 SNEGSKA (reference sequence). V was pared by 3 bases and J by 8 bases, with 16 bases between. Written as DNA, the CDR3 is TGCAGTGCTAGTGGGGAGGGGCCTATAGAAGCTTTCTTT. It translates to CSASGEGPIEAFF.

The chain uses TRBV29-1 and TRBJ2-1, with no clear D. The CDR3 is 14 amino acids. Germline V lookup: CDR1 SQVTM, CDR2 ANQGSEA. The V and J ends lost 4 bases and 0 bases respectively, with 10 bases between them. This CDR3 reads CSVVPEYSYNEQFF. The CDR3 DNA sequence: TGCAGCGTTGTTCCAGAGTACTCCTACAATGAGCAGTTCTTC.

J is TRBJ2-3 and V is TRBV30; 9 bases fit TRBD1. Losses at the gene ends were 6 bases for V and 6 bases for J; bases not matched to a gene: 13. This CDR3 comprises 15 residues. Germline CDR1 and CDR2: GTSNPN and SVGIG (reference sequence). CDR3 protein: CACQPRDRASDTQYF. CDR3 DNA sequence: TGTGCCTGTCAACCCCGGGACAGGGCATCCGATACGCAGTATTTT.

The genes are TRBV20-1 and TRBJ1-2; 7 bases align to TRBD1. From germline, CDR1 is DFQATT and CDR2 SNEGSKA (reference sequence). The CDR3 length is 14 residues. J was trimmed by 12 bases and V by 1 base; bases with no gene match: 14. The CDR3 loop reads CSARVGGQQGLDTF. The CDR3, as DNA: TGCAGTGCTAGAGTCGGGGGACAACAGGGGCTTGACACCTTC.

The chain is built from TRBV25-1 and TRBJ2-2; 9 bases are shared with TRBD1. With 7 bases clipped from V and 7 bases from J, the junction kept 10 bases outside the gene matches. Germline V gene data show CDR1 as MGHDK and CDR2 as SYGVNS. The CDR3 consists of 15 residues. The CDR3 sequence is CASTPGQGRSGELFF. The CDR3, as DNA: TGTGCCAGCACTCCCGGACAGGGGAGGAGCGGGGAGCTGTTTTTT.

The CDR3, as DNA: TGTGCCAGCAGTCGCCCCGCGCCCTCCTACGAGCAGTACTTC. Protein: CASSRPAPSYEQYF. The J gene is TRBJ2-7, the V gene TRBV7-2; D is unclear. The CDR3 has 14 residues. With 6 bases removed from V and 0 bases from J, the gap between germline ends came to 12 bases. CDR1 and CDR2 (germline): SGHTA, FQGNSA.

This chain uses TRBV6-2 or TRBV6-3 with TRBJ2-7, with TRBD2 identical over 8 bases. CDR3 length: 16 amino acids. V lost 3 bases to trimming and J lost 7 bases; unmatched junction nucleotides: 14. Germline V gene data show CDR1 as MNHEY and CDR2 as SVGEGT. The CDR3 region has the DNA TGTGCCAGCAGTTATATACGGGAGGGCCTTCGGTCGGAGCAGTACTTC. Protein sequence: CASSYIREGLRSEQYF.

This clonotype was recorded only once. The V gene is TRBV27, the J gene TRBJ1-2, with 8 bases aligning to TRBD1. The CDR3 contains 17 residues. V shed 5 bases, J shed 2 bases, and the junction held 13 bases outside the gene matches. Germline V gene lookup returns CDR1 MNHEY and CDR2 SMNVEV (reference sequence). CDR3 loop: CASSLFGMDRVNYGYTF. CDR3 coding DNA: TGTGCCAGCAGTCTCTTTGGAATGGACAGGGTGAACTATGGCTACACCTTC.

The chain combines TRBV29-1 with TRBJ1-1, with 9 bases matching TRBD1. V lost 5 bases and J lost 2; bases outside the gene matches: 6. From germline, CDR1 is SQVTM and CDR2 ANQGSEA. The CDR3 is 14 residues long. The CDR3 region is CSVTGTGLNTEAFF. CDR3 in DNA: TGCAGCGTTACCGGGACAGGGCTTAACACTGAAGCTTTCTTT.

This chain connects TRBV12-3 or TRBV12-4 to TRBJ1-1, with 10 bases lining up with TRBD1. This CDR3 comprises 15 residues. With 5 bases clipped from V and 7 bases from J, the junction kept 10 bases outside the gene matches. The CDR3 here is CASSPTDRGALEAFF. In DNA, the CDR3 is TGTGCCAGCAGTCCAACGGACAGGGGGGCCCTTGAAGCTTTCTTT.

The chain has TRBV11-1 and TRBJ2-7; TRBD2 aligns across 13 bases. Trimming at V came to 0 bases and at J to 0 bases, leaving 11 bases not matched to a gene. This CDR3 is built from 20 residues. Germline V gene data show CDR1 as SGHAT and CDR2 as FQDESV (reference sequence). CDR3 loop: CASSLALRTSGSPRSYEQYF. The CDR3 DNA sequence: TGTGCCAGCAGCTTAGCGTTGCGGACTAGCGGGAGTCCACGCTCCTACGAGCAGTACTTC.

The chain carries TRBV5-4 and TRBJ1-5, with no clear D. The CDR3 contains 13 residues. V lost 3 bases to trimming and J lost 4 bases, with 8 bases between them. In germline, CDR1 is SGHNT, CDR2 YYREEE (reference sequence). CDR3 in amino acids: CASSSEFNQPQHF. CDR3 DNA: TGTGCCAGCAGCTCCGAGTTTAATCAGCCCCAGCATTTT. Full variable domain (remainder filled in from reference TRBV5-4 and TRBJ1-5): ETGVTQSPTHLIKTRGQQVTLRCSSQSGHNTVSWYQQALGQGPQFIFQYYREEENGRGNFPPRFSGLQFPNYSSELNVNALELDDSALYLCASSSEFNQPQHFGDGTRLSIL.

The CDR3 nucleotides read TGTGCCAGCAGCAACCCCGGGACAGGGAAGCAGCCCCAGCATTTT. Its translation is CASSNPGTGKQPQHF. The V call is TRBV12-3 or TRBV12-4, the J call TRBJ1-5; 9 nucleotides agree with TRBD1. J was trimmed by 7 bases and V by 6 bases; bases with no gene match: 10. The CDR3 is made up of 15 amino acids.

The chain uses TRBV5-6 and TRBJ2-7, with 8 bases lining up with TRBD1. CDR1 SGHDT and CDR2 YYEEEE come from the germline V gene. The CDR3 consists of 15 residues. V lost 4 bases, J lost 3 bases, and 9 bases stayed unmatched. In DNA, the CDR3 is TGTGCCAGCAGCAATAAAGGGACAGGCCACTACGAGCAGTACTTC. Protein product: CASSNKGTGHYEQYF.

The rearrangement joins TRBV15 to TRBJ2-1; 8 bases map to TRBD2. The CDR3 loop spans 16 amino acids. With V trimmed by 0 bases and J by 2 bases, 3 bases remained unmatched. The germline CDR1 and CDR2 sequences are LNHNV and YYDKDF (reference sequence). The DNA of the CDR3 is TGTGCCACCAGCAGAGAGGGCGGGGGGACCTACAATGAGCAGTTCTTC. As protein: CATSREGGGTYNEQFF.

The chain links TRBV20-1 to TRBJ2-5; D is uncertain. This CDR3 spans 13 amino acids. V was cut by 3 bases and J by 4 bases, with 12 bases left in between. Germline CDR1 is DFQATT and CDR2 is SNEGSKA (reference sequence). For the CDR3, the DNA is TGCAGTGCTAGGGGCCGAGTCAGAGAGACCCAGTACTTC. The encoded protein is CSARGRVRETQYF.

This chain connects TRBV7-3 to TRBJ2-7; TRBD2 aligns across 7 bases. There are 13 residues in the CDR3. Germline assignment: CDR1 SGHTA and CDR2 FQGTGA. Trimming removed 2 bases from V and 4 bases from J; junction bases left unmatched: 2. CDR3 DNA: TGTGCCAGCAGCTTAGGGGGAGGGTACGAGCAGTACTTC. It specifies CASSLGGGYEQYF.

This clonotype was picked up one time. The genes are TRBV12-3 or TRBV12-4 and TRBJ1-5; no reliable D call. Between the trimmed V and J ends, which lost 3 bases and 2 bases, there was a span of 14 bases. There are 16 residues in the CDR3. The CDR3 here is CASSFNGINGNQPQHF. CDR3 nucleotide sequence: TGTGCCAGCAGTTTTAACGGAATAAACGGCAATCAGCCCCAGCATTTT.

CDR3 in amino acids: CASSFLAINEQFF. The CDR3 DNA follows: TGCGCCAGCAGCTTCCTAGCTATCAATGAGCAGTTCTTC. The chain couples TRBV5-1 to TRBJ2-1; weak D call: TRBD2 (5 bases). CDR1 is SGHRS, CDR2 YFSETQ, per germline. This CDR3 region has 13 residues. Between the trimmed V and J ends, which lost 2 bases and 6 bases, there was a span of 9 bases.

The CDR3 DNA reads TGTGCCAGCAGCAGAGCGGGAGTCGACTGGGATGAGCAGTTCTTC. Translated, it gives CASSRAGVDWDEQFF. This chain uses TRBV9 with TRBJ2-1, with 8 bases that match TRBD2. This CDR3 region has 15 residues. The trim removed 4 bases at V and 8 bases at J, leaving 11 bases unmatched. CDR1 is SGDLS, CDR2 YYNGEE, per germline.

This rearrangement joins TRBV9 to TRBJ1-3; D gene unclear. V gave up 0 bases and J gave up 10 bases, with 11 bases separating them. This CDR3 has 13 residues. Germline V CDR1 and CDR2: SGDLS, YYNGEE. Written as DNA, the CDR3 is TGTGCCAGCAGCGTAGATGGGAGTGGGACCATATATTTT. It specifies CASSVDGSGTIYF.

The chain employs TRBV12-3 or TRBV12-4 and TRBJ2-7, with 7 bases lining up with TRBD2. J lost 0 bases, V lost 6 bases, and 8 bases had no gene match. The CDR3 length is 15 residues. CDR3 sequence reads: CASSSTASGSYEQYF. CDR3 DNA: TGTGCCAGCAGCTCGACGGCTAGCGGCTCCTACGAGCAGTACTTC.